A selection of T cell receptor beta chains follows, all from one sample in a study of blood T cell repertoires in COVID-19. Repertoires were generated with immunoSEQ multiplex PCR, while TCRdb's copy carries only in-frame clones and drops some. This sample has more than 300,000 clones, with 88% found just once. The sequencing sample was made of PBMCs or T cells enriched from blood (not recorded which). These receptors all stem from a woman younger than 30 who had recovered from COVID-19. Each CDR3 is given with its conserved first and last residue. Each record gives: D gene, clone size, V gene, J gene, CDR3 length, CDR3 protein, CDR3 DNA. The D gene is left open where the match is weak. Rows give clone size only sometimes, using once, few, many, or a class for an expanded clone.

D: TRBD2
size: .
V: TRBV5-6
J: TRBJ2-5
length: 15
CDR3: CASSARSRGEETQYF
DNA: TGTGCCAGCAGCGCTCGATCGCGGGGGGAAGAGACCCAGTACTTC

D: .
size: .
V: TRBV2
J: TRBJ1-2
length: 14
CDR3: CASSEAQGVGGYTF
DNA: TGTGCCAGCAGTGAAGCGCAAGGGGTGGGAGGCTACACCTTC

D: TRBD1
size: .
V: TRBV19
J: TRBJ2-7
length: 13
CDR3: CASSEETGAEQYF
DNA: TGTGCCAGTAGTGAAGAAACAGGGGCCGAGCAGTACTTC

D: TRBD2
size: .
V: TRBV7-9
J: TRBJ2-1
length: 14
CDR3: CASSLSGGHNEQFF
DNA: TGTGCCAGCAGCCTTAGCGGGGGACACAATGAGCAGTTCTTC

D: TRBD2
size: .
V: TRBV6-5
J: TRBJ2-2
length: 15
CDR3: CASEVLAGDTGELFF
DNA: TGTGCCAGCGAAGTGCTAGCGGGGGACACCGGGGAGCTGTTTTTT

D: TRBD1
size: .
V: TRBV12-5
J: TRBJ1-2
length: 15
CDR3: CASGFQGGLDYGYTF
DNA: TGTGCTAGTGGTTTCCAGGGGGGCCTGGACTATGGCTACACCTTC

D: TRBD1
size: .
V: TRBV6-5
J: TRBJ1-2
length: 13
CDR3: CAVTGKSGRGYTF
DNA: TGTGCCGTGACAGGGAAGTCCGGTCGTGGCTACACCTTC

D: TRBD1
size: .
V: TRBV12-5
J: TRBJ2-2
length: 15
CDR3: CASGPRQGTPGELFF
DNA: TGTGCTAGTGGTCCTCGACAGGGTACCCCCGGGGAGCTGTTTTTT

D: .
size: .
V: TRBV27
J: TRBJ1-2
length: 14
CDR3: CASSSRGSMDGYTF
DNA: TGTGCCAGCAGCTCCAGGGGCTCAATGGATGGCTACACCTTC

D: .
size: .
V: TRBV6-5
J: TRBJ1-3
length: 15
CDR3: CASTNGPSSGNTIYF
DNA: TGTGCCAGCACCAACGGTCCGAGCTCTGGAAACACCATATATTTT

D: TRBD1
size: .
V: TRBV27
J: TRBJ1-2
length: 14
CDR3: CASSPDRGNYGYTF
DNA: TGTGCCAGCAGCCCCGACAGGGGTAACTATGGCTACACCTTC

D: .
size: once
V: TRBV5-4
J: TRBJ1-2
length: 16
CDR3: CASSLRQGNAKGGYTF
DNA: TGTGCCAGCAGCTTGCGGCAGGGCAACGCTAAGGGGGGCTACACCTTC

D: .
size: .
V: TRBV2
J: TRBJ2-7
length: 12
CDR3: CASSTNSYEQYF
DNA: TGTGCCAGCAGTACTAACTCCTACGAGCAGTACTTC

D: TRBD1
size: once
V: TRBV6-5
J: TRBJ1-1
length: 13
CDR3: CATIDRAGTEAFF
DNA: TGTGCCACGATTGACAGGGCGGGCACTGAAGCTTTCTTT

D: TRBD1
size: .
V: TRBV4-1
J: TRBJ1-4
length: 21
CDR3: CASSQWAIKAGTGPRNEKLFF
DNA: TGCGCCAGCAGCCAATGGGCAATAAAGGCCGGGACAGGGCCAAGAAATGAAAAACTGTTTTTT

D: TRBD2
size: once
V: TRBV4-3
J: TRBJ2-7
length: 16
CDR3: CASSQDRGTSGLEQYF
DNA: TGCGCCAGCAGCCAAGATAGGGGGACTAGCGGACTCGAGCAGTACTTC

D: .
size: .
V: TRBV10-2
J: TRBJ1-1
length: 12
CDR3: CASSPGNTEAFF
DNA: TGCGCCAGCAGTCCAGGGAACACTGAAGCTTTCTTT

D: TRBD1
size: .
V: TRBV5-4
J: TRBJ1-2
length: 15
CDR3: CASSLQGAANYGYTF
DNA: TGTGCCAGCAGCTTGCAGGGGGCTGCTAACTATGGCTACACCTTC

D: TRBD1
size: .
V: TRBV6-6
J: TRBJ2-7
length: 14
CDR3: CASSYGDRGYEQYF
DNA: TGTGCCAGCAGTTACGGGGACAGGGGCTACGAGCAGTACTTC

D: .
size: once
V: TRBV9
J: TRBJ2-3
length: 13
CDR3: CASRQGGTDTQYF
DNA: TGTGCCAGCAGACAGGGTGGGACAGATACGCAGTATTTT

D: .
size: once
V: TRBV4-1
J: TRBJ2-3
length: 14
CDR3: CASSQVQYTDTQYF
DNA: TGCGCCAGCAGCCAAGTTCAGTACACAGATACGCAGTATTTT

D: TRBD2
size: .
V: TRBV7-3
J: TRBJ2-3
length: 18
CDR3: CASSFRPGSGGETDTQYF
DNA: TGTGCCAGCAGCTTCCGCCCAGGGAGCGGGGGGGAAACAGATACGCAGTATTTT

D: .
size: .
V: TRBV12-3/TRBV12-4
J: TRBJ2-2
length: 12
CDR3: CASSLPPGELFF
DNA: TGTGCCAGCAGTTTACCTCCCGGGGAGCTGTTTTTT

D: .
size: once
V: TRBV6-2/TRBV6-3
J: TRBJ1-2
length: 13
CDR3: CASSYPRSYGYTF
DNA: TGTGCCAGCAGTTACCCTCGGAGCTATGGCTACACCTTC

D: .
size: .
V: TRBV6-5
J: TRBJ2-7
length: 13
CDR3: CASSYLQGYEQYF
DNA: TGTGCCAGCAGTTACTTGCAGGGCTACGAGCAGTACTTC

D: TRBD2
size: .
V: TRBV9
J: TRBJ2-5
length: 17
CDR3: CASSPDGIAGGGETQYF
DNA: TGTGCCAGCAGCCCGGACGGGATAGCGGGGGGCGGAGAGACCCAGTACTTC

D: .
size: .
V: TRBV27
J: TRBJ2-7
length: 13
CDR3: CASSFRATYEQYF
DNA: TGTGCCAGCAGTTTCAGGGCCACCTACGAGCAGTACTTC

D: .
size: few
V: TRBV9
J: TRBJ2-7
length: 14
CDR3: CASSPEGGPYEQYF
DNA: TGTGCCAGCAGCCCGGAAGGGGGTCCTTACGAGCAGTACTTC

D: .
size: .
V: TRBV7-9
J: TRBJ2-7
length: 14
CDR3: CASSSDGHSYEQYF
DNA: TGTGCCAGCAGCTCAGACGGACACTCCTACGAGCAGTACTTC

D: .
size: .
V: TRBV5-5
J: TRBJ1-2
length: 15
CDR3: CASSLGAGLRYGYTF
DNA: TGTGCCAGCAGCTTGGGGGCTGGGCTTCGCTATGGCTACACCTTC

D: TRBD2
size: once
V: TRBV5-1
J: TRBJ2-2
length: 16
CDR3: CASTTGLASSTGELFF
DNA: TGCGCCAGCACGACGGGACTAGCGAGTTCCACCGGGGAGCTGTTTTTT

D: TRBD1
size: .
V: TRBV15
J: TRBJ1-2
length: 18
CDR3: CATSRDRGPQGTNYGYTF
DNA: TGTGCCACCAGCAGAGACCGAGGGCCACAGGGGACTAACTATGGCTACACCTTC

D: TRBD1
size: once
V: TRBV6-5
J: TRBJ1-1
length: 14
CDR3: CASSAPGTGHEAFF
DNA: TGTGCCAGCAGCGCCCCCGGGACAGGGCATGAAGCTTTCTTT

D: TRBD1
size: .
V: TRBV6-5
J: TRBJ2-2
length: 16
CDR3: CASSYRGQGEAWELFF
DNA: TGTGCCAGCAGTTACCGCGGACAGGGGGAGGCCTGGGAGCTGTTTTTT

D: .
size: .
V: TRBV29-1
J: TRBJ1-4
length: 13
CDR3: CSVRREGNEKLFF
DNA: TGCAGCGTCCGCAGAGAGGGTAATGAAAAACTGTTTTTT

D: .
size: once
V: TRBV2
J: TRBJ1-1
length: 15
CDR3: CASSERDNKDTEAFF
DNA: TGTGCCAGCAGTGAAAGAGACAATAAGGACACTGAAGCTTTCTTT

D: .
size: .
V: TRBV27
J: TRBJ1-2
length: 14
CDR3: CASKSGGAGVGYTF
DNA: TGTGCCAGCAAATCGGGGGGGGCAGGCGTTGGCTACACCTTC

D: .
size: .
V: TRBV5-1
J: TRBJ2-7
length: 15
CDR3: CASSFFSVVPDEQYF
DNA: TGCGCCAGCAGCTTTTTTAGTGTTGTTCCTGACGAGCAGTACTTC

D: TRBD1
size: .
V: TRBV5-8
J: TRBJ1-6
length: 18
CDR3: CASSLWSGDRQVNSPLHF
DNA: TGTGCCAGCAGCTTGTGGTCGGGGGACAGGCAGGTTAATTCACCCCTCCACTTT

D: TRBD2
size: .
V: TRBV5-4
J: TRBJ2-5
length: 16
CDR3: CASSLAASGGQETQYF
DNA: TGTGCCAGCAGCTTGGCGGCTAGCGGGGGGCAAGAGACCCAGTACTTC

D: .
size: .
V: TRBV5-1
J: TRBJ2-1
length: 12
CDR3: CASSFQNNEQFF
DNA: TGCGCCAGCAGCTTTCAGAACAATGAGCAGTTCTTC

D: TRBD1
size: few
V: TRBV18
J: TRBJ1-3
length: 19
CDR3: CASSPLVRTPTGAGNTIYF
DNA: TGTGCCAGCTCACCACTCGTGAGAACGCCCACAGGGGCTGGAAACACCATATATTTT